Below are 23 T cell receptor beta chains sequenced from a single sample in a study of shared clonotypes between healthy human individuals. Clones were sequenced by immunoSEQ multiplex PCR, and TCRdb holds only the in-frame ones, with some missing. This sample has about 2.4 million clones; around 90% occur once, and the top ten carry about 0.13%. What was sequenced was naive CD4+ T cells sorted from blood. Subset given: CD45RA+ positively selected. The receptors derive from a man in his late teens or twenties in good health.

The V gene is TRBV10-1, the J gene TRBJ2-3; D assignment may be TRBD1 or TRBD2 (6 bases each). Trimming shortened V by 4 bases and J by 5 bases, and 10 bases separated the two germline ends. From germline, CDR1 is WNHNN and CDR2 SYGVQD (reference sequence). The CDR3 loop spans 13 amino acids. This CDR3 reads CASSAGAGDTQYF. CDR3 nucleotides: TGCGCCAGCAGTGCGGGGGCCGGAGATACGCAGTATTTT.

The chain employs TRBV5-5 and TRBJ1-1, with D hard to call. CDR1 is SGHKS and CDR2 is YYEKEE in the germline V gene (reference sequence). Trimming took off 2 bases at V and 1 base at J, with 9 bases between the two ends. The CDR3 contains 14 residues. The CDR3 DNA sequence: TGTGCCAGCAGCTTTTCTACAGCGAACACTGAAGCTTTCTTT. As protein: CASSFSTANTEAFF.

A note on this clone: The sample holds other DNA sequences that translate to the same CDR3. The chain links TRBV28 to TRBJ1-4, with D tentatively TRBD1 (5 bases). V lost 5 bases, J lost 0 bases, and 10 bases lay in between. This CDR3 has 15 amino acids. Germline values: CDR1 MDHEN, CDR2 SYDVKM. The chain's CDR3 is CASSPGTATNEKLFF. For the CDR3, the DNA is TGTGCCAGCAGTCCCGGGACTGCAACTAATGAAAAACTGTTTTTT.

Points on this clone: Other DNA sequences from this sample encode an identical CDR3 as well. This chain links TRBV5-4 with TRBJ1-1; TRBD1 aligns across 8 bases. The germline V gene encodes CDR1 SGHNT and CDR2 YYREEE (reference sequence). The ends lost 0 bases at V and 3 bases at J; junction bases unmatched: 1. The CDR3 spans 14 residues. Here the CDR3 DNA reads TGTGCCAGCAGCTTGGACAGGGGGGACACTGAAGCTTTCTTT. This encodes CASSLDRGDTEAFF.

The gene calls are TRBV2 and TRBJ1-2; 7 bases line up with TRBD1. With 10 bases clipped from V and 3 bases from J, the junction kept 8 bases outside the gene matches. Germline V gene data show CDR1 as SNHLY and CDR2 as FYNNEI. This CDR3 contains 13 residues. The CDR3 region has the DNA TGTGCCACCGACACAGGGGTGGACTATGGCTACACCTTC. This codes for CATDTGVDYGYTF.

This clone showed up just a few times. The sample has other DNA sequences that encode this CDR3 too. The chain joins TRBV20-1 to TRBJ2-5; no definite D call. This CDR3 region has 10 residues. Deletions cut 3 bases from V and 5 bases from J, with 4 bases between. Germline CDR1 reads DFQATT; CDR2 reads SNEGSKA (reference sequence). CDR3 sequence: CSASGETQYF. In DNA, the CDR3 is TGCAGTGCTAGCGGTGAGACCCAGTACTTC.

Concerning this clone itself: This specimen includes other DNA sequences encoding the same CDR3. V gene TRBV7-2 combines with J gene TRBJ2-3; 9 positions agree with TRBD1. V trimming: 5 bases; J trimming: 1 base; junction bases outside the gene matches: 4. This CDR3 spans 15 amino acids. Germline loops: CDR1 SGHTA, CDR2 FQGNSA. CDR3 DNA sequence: TGTGCCAGCAGCCCCAGACAGGGGGGCACAGATACGCAGTATTTT. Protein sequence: CASSPRQGGTDTQYF. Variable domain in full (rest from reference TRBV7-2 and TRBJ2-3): GAGVSQSPSNKVTEKGKDVELRCDPISGHTALYWYRQSLGQGLEFLIYFQGNSAPDKSGLPSDRFSAERTGGSVSTLTIQRTQQEDSAVYLCASSPRQGGTDTQYFGPGTRLTVL.

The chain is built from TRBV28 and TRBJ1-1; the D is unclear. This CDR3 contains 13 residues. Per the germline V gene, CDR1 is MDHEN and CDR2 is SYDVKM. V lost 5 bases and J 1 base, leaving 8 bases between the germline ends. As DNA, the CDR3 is TGTGCCAGCAGTCCCGGAGGGAACACTGAAGCTTTCTTT. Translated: CASSPGGNTEAFF. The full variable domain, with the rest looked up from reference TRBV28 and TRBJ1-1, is DVKVTQSSRYLVKRTGEKVFLECVQDMDHENMFWYRQDPGLGLRLIYFSYDVKMKEKGDIPEGYSVSREKKERFSLILESASTNQTSMYLCASSPGGNTEAFFGQGTRLTVV.

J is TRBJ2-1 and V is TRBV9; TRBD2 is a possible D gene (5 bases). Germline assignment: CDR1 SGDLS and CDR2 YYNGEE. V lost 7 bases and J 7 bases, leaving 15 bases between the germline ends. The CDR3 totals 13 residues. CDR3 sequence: CASEVATGNEQFF. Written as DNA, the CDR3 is TGTGCCAGCGAGGTTGCCACGGGGAATGAGCAGTTCTTC.

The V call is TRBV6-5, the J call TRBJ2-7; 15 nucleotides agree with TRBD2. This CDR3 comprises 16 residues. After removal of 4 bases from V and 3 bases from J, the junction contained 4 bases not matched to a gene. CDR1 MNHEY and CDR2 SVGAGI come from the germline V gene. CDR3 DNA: TGTGCCAGCAGTTCGCGGGGACTAGCGGGGGGCTACGAGCAGTACTTC. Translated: CASSSRGLAGGYEQYF.

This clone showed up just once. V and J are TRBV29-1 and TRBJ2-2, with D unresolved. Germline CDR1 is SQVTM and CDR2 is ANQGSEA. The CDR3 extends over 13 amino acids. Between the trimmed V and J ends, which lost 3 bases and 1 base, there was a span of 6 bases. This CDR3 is CSVDRLNTGELFF. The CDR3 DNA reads TGCAGCGTTGACCGGTTGAACACCGGGGAGCTGTTTTTT.

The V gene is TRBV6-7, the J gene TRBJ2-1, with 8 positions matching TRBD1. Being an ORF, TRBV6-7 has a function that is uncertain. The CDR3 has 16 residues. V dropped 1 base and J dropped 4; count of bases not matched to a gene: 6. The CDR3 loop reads CASSYFGTGMYNEQFF. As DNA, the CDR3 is TGTGCCAGCAGTTACTTCGGGACAGGTATGTACAATGAGCAGTTCTTC.

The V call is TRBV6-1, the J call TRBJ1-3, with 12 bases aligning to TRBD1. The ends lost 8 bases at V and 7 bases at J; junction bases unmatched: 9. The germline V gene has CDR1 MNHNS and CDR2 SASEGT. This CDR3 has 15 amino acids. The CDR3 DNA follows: TGTGCCAGCTCAGGGACAGGGGGCGCGCGGAACACCATATATTTT. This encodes CASSGTGGARNTIYF.

The CDR3 region has the DNA TGTGCCAGCTCACCGAAACTTAGCGGGTCCTACGAGCAGTACTTC. Its translation is CASSPKLSGSYEQYF. The chain is built from TRBV18 and TRBJ2-7; 7 bases line up with TRBD2. Germline trimming cut 3 bases from V and 1 base from J; bases unmatched to any gene: 6. This CDR3 has 15 residues. Looked up from germline, CDR1 is KGHSH and CDR2 is LQKENI.

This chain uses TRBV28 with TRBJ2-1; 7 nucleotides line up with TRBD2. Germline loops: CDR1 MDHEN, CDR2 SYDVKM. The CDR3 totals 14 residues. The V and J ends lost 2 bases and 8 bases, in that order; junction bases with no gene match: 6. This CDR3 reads CASSLLAVRDEQFF. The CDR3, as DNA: TGTGCCAGCAGTTTACTAGCGGTTAGGGATGAGCAGTTCTTC.

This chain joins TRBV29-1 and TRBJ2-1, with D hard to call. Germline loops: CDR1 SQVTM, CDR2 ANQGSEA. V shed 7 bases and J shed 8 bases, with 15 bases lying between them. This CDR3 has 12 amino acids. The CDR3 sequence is CSAVAQADEQFF. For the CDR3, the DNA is TGCAGCGCTGTAGCCCAGGCAGATGAGCAGTTCTTC.

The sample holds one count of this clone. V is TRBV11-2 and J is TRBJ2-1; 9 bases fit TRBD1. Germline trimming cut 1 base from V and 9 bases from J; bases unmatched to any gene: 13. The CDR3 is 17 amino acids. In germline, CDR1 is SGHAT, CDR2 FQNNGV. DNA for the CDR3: TGTGCCAGCAGCTTAGGGGCCCATCAACAGGGGGCCAGTGAGCAGTTCTTC. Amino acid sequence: CASSLGAHQQGASEQFF. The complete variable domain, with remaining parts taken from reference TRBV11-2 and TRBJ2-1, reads EAGVAQSPRYKIIEKRQSVAFWCNPISGHATLYWYQQILGQGPKLLIQFQNNGVVDDSQLPKDRFSAERLKGVDSTLKIQPAKLEDSAVYLCASSLGAHQQGASEQFFGPGTRLTVL.

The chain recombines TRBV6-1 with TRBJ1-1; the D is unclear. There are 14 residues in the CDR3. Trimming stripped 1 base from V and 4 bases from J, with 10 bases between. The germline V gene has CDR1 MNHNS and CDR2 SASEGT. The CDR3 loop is CASSEVGPSTEAFF. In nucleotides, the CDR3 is TGTGCCAGCAGTGAAGTAGGACCTTCCACTGAAGCTTTCTTT.

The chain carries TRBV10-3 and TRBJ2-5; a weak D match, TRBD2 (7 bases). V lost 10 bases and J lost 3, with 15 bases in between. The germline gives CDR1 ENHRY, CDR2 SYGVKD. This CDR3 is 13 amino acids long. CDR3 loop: CASGGGGEETQYF. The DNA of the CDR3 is TGTGCCAGTGGGGGGGGCGGCGAAGAGACCCAGTACTTC.

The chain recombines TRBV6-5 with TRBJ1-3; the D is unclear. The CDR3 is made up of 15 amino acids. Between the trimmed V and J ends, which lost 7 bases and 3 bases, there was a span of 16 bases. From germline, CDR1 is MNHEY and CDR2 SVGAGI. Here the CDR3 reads CASTRIHSRGNTIYF. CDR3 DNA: TGTGCCAGCACCCGGATACACTCTCGTGGAAACACCATATATTTT.

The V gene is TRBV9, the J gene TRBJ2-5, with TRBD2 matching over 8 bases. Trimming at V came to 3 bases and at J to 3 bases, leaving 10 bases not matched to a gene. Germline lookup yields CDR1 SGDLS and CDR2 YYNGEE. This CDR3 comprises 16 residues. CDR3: CASSGAGDRGEETQYF. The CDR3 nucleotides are TGTGCCAGCAGCGGAGCGGGAGATAGGGGAGAAGAGACCCAGTACTTC.

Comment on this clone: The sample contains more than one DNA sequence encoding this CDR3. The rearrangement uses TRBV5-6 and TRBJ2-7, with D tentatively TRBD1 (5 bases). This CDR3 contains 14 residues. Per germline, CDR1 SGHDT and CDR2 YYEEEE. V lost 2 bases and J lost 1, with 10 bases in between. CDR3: CASSFSDTSYEQYF. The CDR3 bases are TGTGCCAGCAGCTTTTCGGACACTTCCTACGAGCAGTACTTC.

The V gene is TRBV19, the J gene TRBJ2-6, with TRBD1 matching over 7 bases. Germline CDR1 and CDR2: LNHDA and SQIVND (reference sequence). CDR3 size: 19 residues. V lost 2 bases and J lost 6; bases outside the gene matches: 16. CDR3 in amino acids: CASSIPQDRAPSLANVLTF. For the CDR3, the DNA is TGTGCCAGTAGTATACCCCAAGACAGGGCCCCTAGTCTGGCCAACGTCCTGACTTTC. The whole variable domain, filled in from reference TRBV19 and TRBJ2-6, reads DGGITQSPKYLFRKEGQNVTLSCEQNLNHDAMYWYRQDPGQGLRLIYYSQIVNDFQKGDIAEGYSVSREKKESFPLTVTSAQKNPTAFYLCASSIPQDRAPSLANVLTFGAGSRLTVL.